A selection of T cell receptor beta chains follows, all from one sample in a study of neurological immune-mediated disorders. One entry per CDR3 protein results from TCRdb running MiXCR on the 5' RACE reads. This sample has around 64,000 distinct CDR3 sequences, with 2.5% to 4% found just once. Specimen: PBMCs. The receptors were sampled from a woman in her forties or fifties with multiple sclerosis. Both conserved end residues are part of each CDR3. The order of the fields is V gene, D gene, CDR3 length, J gene, CDR3 protein. D genes are given only for firm matches.

TRBV11-2,-,13,TRBJ2-7,CASKSERLSEQYF
TRBV20-1,-,13,TRBJ2-1,CSARESRDNEQFF
TRBV7-9,-,13,TRBJ1-2,CASSLVELEGYTF
TRBV5-1,-,16,TRBJ1-2,CASSFIAAGLNYGYTF
TRBV7-6,-,14,TRBJ1-1,CASSAQGDYTEAFF
TRBV5-1,-,12,TRBJ2-3,CASSLALDTQYF
TRBV6-2/TRBV6-3,TRBD2,15,TRBJ2-1,CASTQALAGRNEQFF
TRBV4-2,TRBD1,17,TRBJ1-5,CASSQDSTGQGYKTQNF
TRBV7-2,-,13,TRBJ2-3,CASSLMFGDTQYF
TRBV24-1,-,12,TRBJ1-2,CATGEGVGGYTF
TRBV5-5,-,13,TRBJ1-4,CASSLWADEKLFF
TRBV5-6,TRBD1,13,TRBJ2-7,CASSLDRVDEQYF
TRBV29-1,TRBD1,14,TRBJ2-7,CSAFDRGHSYEQYF
TRBV2,-,12,TRBJ2-1,CASSVEWGEQFF
TRBV6-2/TRBV6-3,-,16,TRBJ1-5,CASSYSYSELNGPQHF
TRBV20-1,TRBD1,15,TRBJ2-1,CSATGGQAPRNEQFF
TRBV7-2,TRBD2,13,TRBJ2-5,CASSPSGQETQYF
TRBV20-1,-,13,TRBJ1-6,CSASGVVNSPLHF
TRBV7-2,-,16,TRBJ2-5,CASSPEDRGYQETQYF
TRBV12-3/TRBV12-4,-,15,TRBJ1-3,CASSRPGSSGNTIYF
TRBV14,TRBD2,16,TRBJ2-1,CASSPREREDVNEQFF
TRBV5-6,TRBD2,13,TRBJ2-5,CASSISGEETQYF
TRBV20-1,-,14,TRBJ2-3,CSARREGGTDTQYF
TRBV29-1,-,14,TRBJ1-2,CSVGGAGGNYGYTF
TRBV20-1,-,13,TRBJ1-5,CSALRGVDQPQHF
TRBV5-8,TRBD2,15,TRBJ2-5,CASSLGTSSQETQYF
TRBV5-8,-,17,TRBJ1-2,CASSFPHRLRGNYGYTF